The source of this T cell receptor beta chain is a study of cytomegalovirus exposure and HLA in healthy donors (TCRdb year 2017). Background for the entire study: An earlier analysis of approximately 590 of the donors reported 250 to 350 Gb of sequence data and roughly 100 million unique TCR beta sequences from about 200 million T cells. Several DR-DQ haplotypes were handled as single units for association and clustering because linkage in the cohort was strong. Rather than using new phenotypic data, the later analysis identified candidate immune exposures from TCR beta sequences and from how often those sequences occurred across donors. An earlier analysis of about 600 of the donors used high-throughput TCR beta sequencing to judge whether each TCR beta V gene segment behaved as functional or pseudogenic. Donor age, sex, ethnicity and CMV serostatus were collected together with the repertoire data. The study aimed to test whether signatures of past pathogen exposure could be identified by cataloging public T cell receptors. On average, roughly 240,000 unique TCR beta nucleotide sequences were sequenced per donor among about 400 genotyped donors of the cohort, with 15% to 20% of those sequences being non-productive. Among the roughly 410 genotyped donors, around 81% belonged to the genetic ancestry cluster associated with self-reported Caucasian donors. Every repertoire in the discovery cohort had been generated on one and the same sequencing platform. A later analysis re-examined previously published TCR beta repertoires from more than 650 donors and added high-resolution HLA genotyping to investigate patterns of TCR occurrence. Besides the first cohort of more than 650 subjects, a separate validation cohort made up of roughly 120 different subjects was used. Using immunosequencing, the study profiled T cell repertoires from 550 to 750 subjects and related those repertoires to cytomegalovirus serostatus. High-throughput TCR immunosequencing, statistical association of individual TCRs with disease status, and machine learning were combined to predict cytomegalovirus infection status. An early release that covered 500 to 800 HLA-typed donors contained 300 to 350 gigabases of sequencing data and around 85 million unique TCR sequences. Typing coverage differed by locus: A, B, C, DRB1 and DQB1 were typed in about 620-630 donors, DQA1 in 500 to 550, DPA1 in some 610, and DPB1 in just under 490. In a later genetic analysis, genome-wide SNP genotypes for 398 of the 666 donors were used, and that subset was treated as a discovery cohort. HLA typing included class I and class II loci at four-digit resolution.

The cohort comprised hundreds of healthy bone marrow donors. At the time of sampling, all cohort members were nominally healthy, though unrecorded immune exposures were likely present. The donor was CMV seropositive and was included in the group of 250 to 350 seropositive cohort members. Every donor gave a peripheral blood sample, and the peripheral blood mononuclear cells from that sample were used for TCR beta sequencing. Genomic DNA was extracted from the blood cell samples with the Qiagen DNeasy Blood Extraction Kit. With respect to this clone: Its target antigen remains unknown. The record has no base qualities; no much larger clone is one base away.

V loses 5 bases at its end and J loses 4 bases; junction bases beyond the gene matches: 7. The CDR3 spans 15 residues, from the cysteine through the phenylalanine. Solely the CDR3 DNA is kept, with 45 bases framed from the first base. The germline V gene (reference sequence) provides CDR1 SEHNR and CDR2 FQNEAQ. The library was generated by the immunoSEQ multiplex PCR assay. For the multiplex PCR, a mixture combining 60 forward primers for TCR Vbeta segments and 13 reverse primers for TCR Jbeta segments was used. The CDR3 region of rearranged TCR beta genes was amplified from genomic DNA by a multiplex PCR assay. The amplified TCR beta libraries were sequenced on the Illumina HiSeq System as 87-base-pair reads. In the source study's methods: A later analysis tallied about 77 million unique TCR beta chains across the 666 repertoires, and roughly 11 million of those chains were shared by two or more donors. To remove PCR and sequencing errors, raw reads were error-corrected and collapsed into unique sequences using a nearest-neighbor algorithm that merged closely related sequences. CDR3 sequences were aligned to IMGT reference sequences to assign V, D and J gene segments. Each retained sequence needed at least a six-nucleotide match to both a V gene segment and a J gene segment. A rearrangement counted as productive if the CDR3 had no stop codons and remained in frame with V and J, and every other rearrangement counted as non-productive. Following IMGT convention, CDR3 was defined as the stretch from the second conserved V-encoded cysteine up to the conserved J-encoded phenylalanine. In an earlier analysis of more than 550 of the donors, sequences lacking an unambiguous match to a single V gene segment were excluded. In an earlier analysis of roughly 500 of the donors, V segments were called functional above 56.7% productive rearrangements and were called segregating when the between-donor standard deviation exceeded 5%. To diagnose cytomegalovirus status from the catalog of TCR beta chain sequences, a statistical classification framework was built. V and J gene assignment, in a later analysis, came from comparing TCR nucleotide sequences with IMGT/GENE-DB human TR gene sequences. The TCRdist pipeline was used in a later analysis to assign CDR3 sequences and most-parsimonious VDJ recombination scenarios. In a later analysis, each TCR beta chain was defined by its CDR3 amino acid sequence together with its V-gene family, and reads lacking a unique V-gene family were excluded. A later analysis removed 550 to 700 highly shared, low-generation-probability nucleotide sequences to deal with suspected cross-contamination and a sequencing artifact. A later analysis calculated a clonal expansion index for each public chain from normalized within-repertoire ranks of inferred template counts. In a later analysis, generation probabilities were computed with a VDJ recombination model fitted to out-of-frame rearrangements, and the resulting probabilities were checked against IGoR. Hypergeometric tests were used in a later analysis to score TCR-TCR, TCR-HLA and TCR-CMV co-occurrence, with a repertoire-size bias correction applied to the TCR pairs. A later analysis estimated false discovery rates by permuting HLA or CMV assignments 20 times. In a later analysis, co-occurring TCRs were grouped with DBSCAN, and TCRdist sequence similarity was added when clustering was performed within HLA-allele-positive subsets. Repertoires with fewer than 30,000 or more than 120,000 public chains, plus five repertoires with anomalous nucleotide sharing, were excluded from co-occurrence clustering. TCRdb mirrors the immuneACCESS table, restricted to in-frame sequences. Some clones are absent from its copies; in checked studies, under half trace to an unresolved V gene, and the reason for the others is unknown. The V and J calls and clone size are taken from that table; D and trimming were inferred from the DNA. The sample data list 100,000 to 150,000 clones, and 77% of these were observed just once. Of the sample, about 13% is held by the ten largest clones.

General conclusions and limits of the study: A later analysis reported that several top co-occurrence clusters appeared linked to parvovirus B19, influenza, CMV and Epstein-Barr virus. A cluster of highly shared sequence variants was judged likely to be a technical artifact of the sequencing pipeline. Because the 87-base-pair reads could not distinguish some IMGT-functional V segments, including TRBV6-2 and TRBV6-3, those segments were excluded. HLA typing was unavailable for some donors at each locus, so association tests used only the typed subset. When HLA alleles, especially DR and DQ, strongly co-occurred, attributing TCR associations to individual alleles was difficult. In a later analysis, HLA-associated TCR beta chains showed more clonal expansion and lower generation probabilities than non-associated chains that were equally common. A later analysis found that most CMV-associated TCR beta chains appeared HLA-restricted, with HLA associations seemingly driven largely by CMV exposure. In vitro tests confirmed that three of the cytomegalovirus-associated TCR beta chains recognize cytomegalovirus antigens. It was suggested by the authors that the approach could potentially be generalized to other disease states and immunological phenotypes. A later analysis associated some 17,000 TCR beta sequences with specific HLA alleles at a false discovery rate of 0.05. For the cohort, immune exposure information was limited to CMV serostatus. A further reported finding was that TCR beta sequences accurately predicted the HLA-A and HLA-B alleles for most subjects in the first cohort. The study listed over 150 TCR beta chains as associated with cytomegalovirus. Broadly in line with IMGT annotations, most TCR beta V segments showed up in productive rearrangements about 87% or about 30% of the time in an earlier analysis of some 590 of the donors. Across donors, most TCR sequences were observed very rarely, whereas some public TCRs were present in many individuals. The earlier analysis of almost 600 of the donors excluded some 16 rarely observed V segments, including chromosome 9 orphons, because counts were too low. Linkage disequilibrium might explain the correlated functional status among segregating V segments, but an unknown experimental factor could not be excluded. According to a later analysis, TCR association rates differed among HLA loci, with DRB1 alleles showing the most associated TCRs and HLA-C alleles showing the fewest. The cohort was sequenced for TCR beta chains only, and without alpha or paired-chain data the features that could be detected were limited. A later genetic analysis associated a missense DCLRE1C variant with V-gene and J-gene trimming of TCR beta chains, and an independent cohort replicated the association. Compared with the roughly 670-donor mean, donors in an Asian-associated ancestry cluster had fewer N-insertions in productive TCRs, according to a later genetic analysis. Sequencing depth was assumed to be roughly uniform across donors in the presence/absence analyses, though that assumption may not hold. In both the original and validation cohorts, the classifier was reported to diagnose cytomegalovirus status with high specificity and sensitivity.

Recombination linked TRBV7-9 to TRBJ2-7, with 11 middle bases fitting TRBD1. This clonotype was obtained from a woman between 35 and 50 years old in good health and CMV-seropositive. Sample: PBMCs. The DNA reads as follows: TGTGCCAGCAGCCTAAGGACAGGGGGCGGTTACGAGCAGTACTTC. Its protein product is CASSLRTGGGYEQYF.